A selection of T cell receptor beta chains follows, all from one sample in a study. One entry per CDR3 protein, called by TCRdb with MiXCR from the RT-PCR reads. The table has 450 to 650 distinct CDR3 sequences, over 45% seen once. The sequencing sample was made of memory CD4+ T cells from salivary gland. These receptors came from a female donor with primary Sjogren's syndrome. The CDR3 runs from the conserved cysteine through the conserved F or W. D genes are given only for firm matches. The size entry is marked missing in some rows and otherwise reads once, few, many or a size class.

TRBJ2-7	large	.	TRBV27	TGTGCCAGCAGCCCCCTGGGGTACGAGCAGTACTTC	CASSPLGYEQYF
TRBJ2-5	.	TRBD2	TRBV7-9	TGTGCCAGCAGCTTAGGGGAGTTCCGGCTTCGAGTAGCGGGGGCCCTAACGACCCAGTACTTC	CASSLGEFRLRVAGALTTQYF
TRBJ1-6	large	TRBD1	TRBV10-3	TGTGCCATCAGTGGCAAGGGACAGTCCTATAATTCACCCCTCCACTTT	CAISGKGQSYNSPLHF
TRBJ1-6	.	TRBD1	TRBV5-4	TGTGCCAGCAGCTTGGGACAGGGGGCGCGGAATTCACCCCTCCACTTT	CASSLGQGARNSPLHF
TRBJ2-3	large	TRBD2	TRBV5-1	TGCGCCAGCCGCTCCCCTGGACTAGGGACAGATACGCAGTATTTT	CASRSPGLGTDTQYF
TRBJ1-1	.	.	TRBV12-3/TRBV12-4	TGTGCCAGCAACCAAGGGCCCACTGAAGCTTTCTTT	CASNQGPTEAFF
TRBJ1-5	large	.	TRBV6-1	TGTGCCAGCAGTGAGGTATTAACGGGGTATCAGCCCCAGCATTTT	CASSEVLTGYQPQHF
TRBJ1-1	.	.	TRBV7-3	TGTGCCAGCAGCCCGGGGGGCCTCACCAAGGGGACTGAAGCTTTCTTT	CASSPGGLTKGTEAFF
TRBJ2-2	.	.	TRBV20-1	TGCAGTGCTAGAGATGTCGGGGGGCTGTTTTTT	CSARDVGGLFF
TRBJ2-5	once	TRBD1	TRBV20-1	TGCAGTCCCTCCGGGACAGGGGAACAAGAGACCCAGTACTTC	CSPSGTGEQETQYF
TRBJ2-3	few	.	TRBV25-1	TGTGCCCGCTGTGAGGGCTCGGGCAAGTGCACAGATACGCAGTATTTT	CARCEGSGKCTDTQYF
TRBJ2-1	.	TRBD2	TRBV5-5	TGTGCCAGCAGGGTGGGGACTAGTAGCAATGAGCAGTTCTTC	CASRVGTSSNEQFF
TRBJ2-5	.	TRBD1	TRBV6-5	TGTGCCAGCAGTTACACAGGGGGCAGGGAGACCCAGTACTTC	CASSYTGGRETQYF
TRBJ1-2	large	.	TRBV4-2	TGTGCCAGCAGCCAAGTCAGCGCTGGGGATTTCTATGGCTACACCTTC	CASSQVSAGDFYGYTF
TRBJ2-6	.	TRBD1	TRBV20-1	TGCAGTGCTACGAGGTCAGGGGGCAACGTCCTGACTTTC	CSATRSGGNVLTF
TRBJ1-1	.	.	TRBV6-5	TGTGCCAGCAGCCACTTGGGGAAACCCGGCACTGAAGCTTTCTTT	CASSHLGKPGTEAFF
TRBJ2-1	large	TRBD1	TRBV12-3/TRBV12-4	TGTGCCAGCAGTCCCGCGGGACAGGGATACAATGAGCAGTTCTTC	CASSPAGQGYNEQFF